This entry lists 30 T cell receptor beta chains sequenced from one sample in a study of cytotoxic CD8 clonotypes in ibrutinib-treated CLL. The method was immunoSEQ multiplex PCR; TCRdb's version includes in-frame clones alone and lacks a portion of them. The sample lists tens of thousands of clones; roughly 49% were seen once. The sample was PBMCs, taken at disease progression, from a patient treated with ibrutinib. The receptors here all came from a human donor with chronic lymphocytic leukemia.

The chain uses TRBV6-4 and TRBJ1-1; tentatively, D is TRBD1 (5 bases). Trimming stripped 2 bases from V and 1 base from J, with 8 bases between. CDR1 and CDR2 from the germline V gene are MRHNA and SNTAGT. The CDR3 sequence is 14 residues long. DNA for the CDR3: TGTGCCAGCAGTGACACGGACAAGAACACTGAAGCTTTCTTT. It yields the protein CASSDTDKNTEAFF.

The chain links TRBV2 to TRBJ2-3; D remains unclear. V lost 3 bases and J lost 2, with 9 bases in between. From germline, CDR1 is SNHLY and CDR2 FYNNEI. There are 14 residues in the CDR3. CDR3 nucleotides: TGTGCCAGCAGTGACACGGCTCTCACAGATACGCAGTATTTT. Encoded protein: CASSDTALTDTQYF.

J is TRBJ2-1 and V is TRBV30, with TRBD1 matching over 9 bases. J was trimmed by 4 bases and V by 5 bases; bases with no gene match: 9. Germline CDR1 and CDR2: GTSNPN and SVGIG (reference sequence). This CDR3 has 15 residues. Written as DNA, the CDR3 is TGTGCCTGGGATGGTGGGACAGGGTTATACAATGAGCAGTTCTTC. This codes for CAWDGGTGLYNEQFF.

The chain uses TRBV29-1 and TRBJ2-1; D gene unclear. Per the germline V gene, CDR1 is SQVTM and CDR2 is ANQGSEA. Trimming removed 4 bases at V and 4 bases at J, with 14 bases between. The CDR3 length is 14 residues. Here the CDR3 reads CSVVDGTGYNEQFF. In nucleotides, the CDR3 is TGCAGCGTTGTTGACGGAACCGGGTACAATGAGCAGTTCTTC.

V gene TRBV2 combines with J gene TRBJ2-2; tentatively, D is TRBD1 (6 bases). With 4 bases removed from V and 0 bases from J, the gap between germline ends came to 9 bases. The CDR3 loop spans 15 amino acids. The germline V gene encodes CDR1 SNHLY and CDR2 FYNNEI. The CDR3 DNA sequence: TGTGCCAGCAGTGCGCCAGGGGCGAACACCGGGGAGCTGTTTTTT. Its protein product is CASSAPGANTGELFF. The variable domain in full, completed from reference TRBV2 and TRBJ2-2, reads EPEVTQTPSHQVTQMGQEVILRCVPISNHLYFYWYRQILGQKVEFLVSFYNNEISEKSEIFDDQFSVERPDGSNFTLKIRSTKLEDSAMYFCASSAPGANTGELFFGEGSRLTVL.

The V gene is TRBV5-1, the J gene TRBJ1-1, with D uncertain. CDR3 length: 13 residues. CDR1 and CDR2 from the germline V gene are SGHRS and YFSETQ. Trimming cost V 1 base and J 3 bases, with 7 bases left between them. CDR3 amino acids: CASSLWQDTEAFF. CDR3 bases: TGCGCCAGCAGCTTGTGGCAGGACACTGAAGCTTTCTTT.

The V and J genes are TRBV28 and TRBJ2-3, with D perhaps TRBD1 (5 bases). CDR1 is MDHEN and CDR2 is SYDVKM in the germline V gene. V dropped 3 bases and J dropped 6 bases, with 16 bases sitting between them. The length of the CDR3 is 15 residues. CDR3 in amino acids: CASSFHQGADDTQYF. As DNA, the CDR3 is TGTGCCAGCAGTTTTCACCAAGGGGCGGATGATACGCAGTATTTT.

This clone was detected many times. Other DNA sequences in the sample encode the same CDR3. The CDR3 bases are TGTGCCAGCAGCTTGGAGAGCACAGATACGCAGTATTTT. Amino acid sequence: CASSLESTDTQYF. The chain is built from TRBV7-9 and TRBJ2-3; no definite D call. The CDR3 is 13 residues long. The germline V gene encodes CDR1 SEHNR and CDR2 FQNEAQ (reference sequence). V dropped 3 bases and J dropped 0 bases, with 4 bases sitting between them.

This clone was counted between two and nine times. The rearrangement uses TRBV13 and TRBJ1-2; perhaps TRBD1 as D (6 bases). Germline lookup yields CDR1 PRHDT and CDR2 FYEKMQ (reference sequence). This CDR3 spans 14 amino acids. V was trimmed by 3 bases and J by 4 bases, leaving 12 bases between them. CDR3 bases: TGTGCCAGCAGCTTCAGACAGGATAGCTATGGCTACACCTTC. Its protein is CASSFRQDSYGYTF.

The CDR3 DNA reads as TGTGCCAGCAGCTTAGACCCTACGGATACTGAAGCTTTCTTT. Its translation: CASSLDPTDTEAFF. V gene TRBV7-3 combines with J gene TRBJ1-1; D unclear. CDR3 size: 14 residues. V was trimmed by 2 bases and J by 5 bases, leaving 12 bases between them. Germline CDR1 reads SGHTA; CDR2 reads FQGTGA. The full variable domain, completed using reference TRBV7-3 and TRBJ1-1, is GAGVSQTPSNKVTEKGKYVELRCDPISGHTALYWYRQSLGQGPEFLIYFQGTGAADDSGLPNDRFFAVRPEGSVSTLKIQRTERGDSAVYLCASSLDPTDTEAFFGQGTRLTVV.

The chain combines TRBV6-5 with TRBJ2-2; 10 bases line up with TRBD1. The CDR3 is made up of 15 amino acids. Germline V CDR1 and CDR2: MNHEY, SVGAGI. The V gene end was trimmed by 6 bases and the J gene end by 2 bases; junction bases not matched to a gene: 3. The CDR3 DNA is TGTGCCAGCAGCCGGACAGGGGGTAACACCGGGGAGCTGTTTTTT. Translation gives CASSRTGGNTGELFF.

V gene TRBV9 combines with J gene TRBJ1-4; 8 bases match TRBD1. The germline CDR1 and CDR2 sequences are SGDLS and YYNGEE. V lost 3 bases, J lost 3 bases, and 7 bases stayed unmatched. This CDR3 is 16 amino acids long. The CDR3 loop is CASSAWTGTANEKLFF. The CDR3, as DNA: TGTGCCAGCAGCGCCTGGACAGGGACCGCTAATGAAAAACTGTTTTTT.

The chain links TRBV27 to TRBJ2-1; 9 bases align to TRBD2. The V gene end was trimmed by 4 bases and the J gene end by 6 bases; junction bases not matched to a gene: 4. Germline CDR1 reads MNHEY; CDR2 reads SMNVEV (reference sequence). This CDR3 is 14 amino acids long. CDR3 coding DNA: TGTGCCAGCAGTTCGGGACTAGCAGGCAATGAGCAGTTCTTC. Translated: CASSSGLAGNEQFF.

The chain is built from TRBV7-3 and TRBJ2-7; perhaps TRBD1 as D (6 bases). The CDR3 runs to 14 residues. Deletions cut 4 bases from V and 3 bases from J, with 13 bases between. The germline V gene encodes CDR1 SGHTA and CDR2 FQGTGA. CDR3 region: CASSSSGHFYEQYF. CDR3 nucleotide sequence: TGTGCCAGCAGCTCCTCGGGACACTTCTACGAGCAGTACTTC.

The chain has TRBV13 and TRBJ2-3, with TRBD2 identical over 8 bases. V dropped 5 bases and J dropped 1; count of bases not matched to a gene: 5. CDR1 is PRHDT, CDR2 FYEKMQ, per germline (reference sequence). The CDR3 has 15 residues. The CDR3 sequence: CASSPGLAGTDTQYF. The DNA for the CDR3 is TGTGCCAGCAGCCCTGGACTAGCAGGCACAGATACGCAGTATTTT.

The count of this clone is one. The V gene is TRBV2, the J gene TRBJ1-2, with D maybe TRBD1 (5 bases). Per the germline V gene, CDR1 is SNHLY and CDR2 is FYNNEI. V lost 6 bases and J lost 8, with 13 bases in between. CDR3 size: 12 residues. The DNA of the CDR3 is TGTGCCAGCAGGGGGACTCCCCCGGGCTACACCTTC. Its translation is CASRGTPPGYTF.

This clone was picked up one time. The chain combines TRBV29-1 with TRBJ2-3; D possibly corresponds to TRBD2 (6 bases). The CDR3 sequence is 13 residues long. CDR1 SQVTM and CDR2 ANQGSEA come from the germline V gene. Trimming took 2 bases from V and 1 from J, leaving 7 bases between them. CDR3 sequence (DNA): TGCAGCGTTGAACCGGGAGGCACAGATACGCAGTATTTT. Translation gives CSVEPGGTDTQYF.

The V call is TRBV10-3, the J call TRBJ2-3; D might be TRBD2 (6 bases). Germline loops: CDR1 ENHRY, CDR2 SYGVKD. V was clipped by 2 bases and J by 4 bases, with 10 bases between them. The length of the CDR3 is 14 residues. CDR3 nucleotide sequence: TGTGCCATCAGTGAGGCGGGACCCCCAGATACGCAGTATTTT. It specifies CAISEAGPPDTQYF.

The chain combines TRBV25-1 with TRBJ2-2; 9 bases are a match to TRBD1. With V trimmed by 4 bases and J by 2 bases, 5 bases remained unmatched. Germline CDR1 reads MGHDK; CDR2 reads SYGVNS. The CDR3 runs to 16 residues. In DNA form, the CDR3 reads TGTGCCAGCAGTGTTTGGACAGGGGTAAACACCGGGGAGCTGTTTTTT. Translating gives CASSVWTGVNTGELFF.

This chain connects TRBV18 to TRBJ2-7, with 10 bases that match TRBD2. V shed 2 bases, J shed 0 bases, and the junction held 4 bases outside the gene matches. Germline-derived CDR1 and CDR2 are KGHSH and LQKENI. The CDR3 extends over 16 amino acids. In DNA, the CDR3 is TGTGCCAGCTCACCAGATAGCGGGAGGATCTCCTACGAGCAGTACTTC. Translation: CASSPDSGRISYEQYF.

The rearrangement joins TRBV7-6 to TRBJ2-1; D perhaps matches TRBD2 (5 bases). Per germline, CDR1 SGHVS and CDR2 FNYEAQ. The CDR3 runs to 18 residues. V shed 1 base and J shed 0 bases, with 16 bases lying between them. The CDR3 DNA reads TGTGCCAGCAGCTTAGTTTCCCTTCATGGGAGCTCCTACAATGAGCAGTTCTTC. Protein: CASSLVSLHGSSYNEQFF.

This clone was seen a handful of times. The CDR3 DNA sequence: TGTGCCAGTCGCGCAGGGTTGTACACTGAAGCTTTCTTT. This sequence encodes CASRAGLYTEAFF. This sequence joins TRBV28 and TRBJ1-1, with D possibly being TRBD1 (5 bases). CDR1 and CDR2 (germline): MDHEN, SYDVKM. Between the trimmed V and J ends, which lost 9 bases and 3 bases, there was a span of 14 bases. The CDR3 runs 13 residues.

The chain carries TRBV28 and TRBJ2-7; the match to TRBD1 covers 7 bases. Looked up from germline, CDR1 is MDHEN and CDR2 is SYDVKM. There are 14 residues in the CDR3. Trimming removed 6 bases from V and 4 bases from J; junction bases left unmatched: 9. The CDR3 loop is CASRVQGQRYEQYF. CDR3 DNA: TGTGCCAGCAGAGTGCAGGGACAGAGGTACGAGCAGTACTTC.

This chain joins TRBV2 and TRBJ2-7; either TRBD1 or TRBD2 may fit D (5 bases each). The V gene lost 7 bases and the J gene lost 6 bases, with 16 bases spanning the gap. Per the germline V gene, CDR1 is SNHLY and CDR2 is FYNNEI. The CDR3 is 13 amino acids. The CDR3 region has the DNA TGTGCCAGCAAGCCGGGACGGGTGTCCGAGCAGTACTTC. Translating it yields CASKPGRVSEQYF.

This clone is medium-sized. In the same sample, other DNA sequences code for this CDR3. The J gene is TRBJ1-5, the V gene TRBV4-3; D not resolved. Per germline, CDR1 LGHNA and CDR2 YSLEER. Trimming took 3 bases from V and 0 from J, leaving 9 bases between them. The CDR3 has 15 residues. This CDR3 reads CASSQDTNSNQPQHF. The CDR3 DNA sequence: TGCGCCAGCAGCCAGGATACAAATAGCAATCAGCCCCAGCATTTT.

This clone came up a few times. Within the sample, other DNA sequences also encode this same CDR3. This rearrangement joins TRBV19 to TRBJ1-2; TRBD1 agrees at 7 bases. The V gene's germline CDR1 is LNHDA and CDR2 SQIVND (reference sequence). With 3 bases clipped from V and 7 bases from J, the junction kept 5 bases outside the gene matches. The CDR3 contains 13 residues. The CDR3 sequence: CASSIEGASGYTF. The CDR3 DNA reads TGTGCCAGTAGTATTGAGGGGGCGAGTGGCTACACCTTC.

V gene TRBV18 combines with J gene TRBJ2-3; 7 nucleotides line up with TRBD2. Germline V gene data show CDR1 as KGHSH and CDR2 as LQKENI. The V segment lost 1 base and the J segment 0 bases; nucleotides outside the gene matches: 7. The CDR3 is made up of 17 amino acids. CDR3 DNA: TGTGCCAGCTCACCACTGGCTAGCGGAATGAGCACAGATACGCAGTATTTT. Encoded protein: CASSPLASGMSTDTQYF.

This chain connects TRBV14 to TRBJ1-1; 7 nucleotides agree with TRBD1. Germline CDR1 reads SGHDN; CDR2 reads FVKESK. J was trimmed by 0 bases and V by 6 bases; bases with no gene match: 1. The length of the CDR3 is 13 residues. CDR3 amino acids: CASRGQMNTEAFF. The DNA of the CDR3 is TGTGCCAGCAGGGGACAGATGAACACTGAAGCTTTCTTT.

The chain links TRBV7-3 to TRBJ1-3; no clear D. The CDR3 totals 13 residues. Trimming removed 5 bases at V and 3 bases at J, with 8 bases between. Germline V gives CDR1 SGHTA, CDR2 FQGTGA. CDR3: CASSIDGGNTIYF. CDR3 DNA sequence: TGTGCCAGCAGCATCGACGGTGGAAACACCATATATTTT.

The rearrangement links TRBV29-1 to TRBJ1-1, with unresolved D. The CDR3 runs 13 residues. From germline, CDR1 is SQVTM and CDR2 ANQGSEA. CDR3 region: CSSPGLTNTEAFF. The CDR3 DNA sequence: TGCAGTTCCCCTGGTCTTACGAACACTGAAGCTTTCTTT.